This TCR beta chain was found in a study of beta chain features in type 1 diabetes. On the study more broadly: Age, gender and cell yields were alike across patients and healthy donors.

Concerning this clone itself: Antigen: not known.

Points from the study as a whole: Among patients with Type 1 diabetes, TCRB CDR3s were moderately but significantly shorter in every one of the four CD4+ subsets.

Investigators reverse transcribed all isolated RNA, so they sequenced expressed TCRB transcripts. The assay was immunoSEQ multiplex PCR, and TCRdb's table has in-frame clones only and misses some. This sample has around 600,000 clones, with 12% found just once. This CDR3 is 15 amino acids long. Germline loops: CDR1 LNHDA, CDR2 SQIVND (reference sequence). The V segment lost 6 bases and the J segment 3 bases; nucleotides outside the gene matches: 7. The sequence was collected from a man aged 25 to 40 with type 1 diabetes. The chain uses TRBV19 and TRBJ2-3, with 9 bases that match TRBD2. Sequenced material: naive CD4+ T cells from blood. The CDR3 region is CASSPRGRGTDTQYF. The CDR3 DNA sequence: TGTGCCAGTAGCCCCCGCGGGAGGGGTACAGATACGCAGTATTTT.